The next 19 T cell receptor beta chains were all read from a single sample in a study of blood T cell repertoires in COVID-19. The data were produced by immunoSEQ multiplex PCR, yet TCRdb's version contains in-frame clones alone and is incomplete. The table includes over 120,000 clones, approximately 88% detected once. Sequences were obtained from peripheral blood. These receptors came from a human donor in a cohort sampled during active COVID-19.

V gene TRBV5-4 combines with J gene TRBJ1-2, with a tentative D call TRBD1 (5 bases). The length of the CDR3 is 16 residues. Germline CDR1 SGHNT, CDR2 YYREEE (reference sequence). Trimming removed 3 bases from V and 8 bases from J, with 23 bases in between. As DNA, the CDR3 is TGTGCCAGCAGCTATTTCACGGGGCGGGGCGCGGGGGGCTACACCTTC. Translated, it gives CASSYFTGRGAGGYTF.

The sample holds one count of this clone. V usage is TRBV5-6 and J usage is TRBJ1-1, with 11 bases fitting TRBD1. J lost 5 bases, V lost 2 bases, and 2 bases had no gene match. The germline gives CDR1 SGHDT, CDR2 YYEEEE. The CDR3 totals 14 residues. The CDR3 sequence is CASSFGTGGTEAFF. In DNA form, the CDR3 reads TGTGCCAGCAGCTTCGGGACAGGGGGAACTGAAGCTTTCTTT.

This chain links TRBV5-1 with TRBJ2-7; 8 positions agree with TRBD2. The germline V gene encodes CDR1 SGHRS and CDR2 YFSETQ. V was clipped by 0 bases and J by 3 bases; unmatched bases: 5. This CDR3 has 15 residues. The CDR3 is CASSLETSGGYEQYF. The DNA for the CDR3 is TGCGCCAGCAGCTTGGAAACTAGCGGCGGCTACGAGCAGTACTTC.

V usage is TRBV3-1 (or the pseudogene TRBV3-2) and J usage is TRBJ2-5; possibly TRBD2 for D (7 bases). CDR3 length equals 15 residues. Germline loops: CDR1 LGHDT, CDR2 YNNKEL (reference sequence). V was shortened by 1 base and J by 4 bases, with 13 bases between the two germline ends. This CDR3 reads CASSQVWGGGETQYF. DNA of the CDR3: TGTGCCAGCAGCCAAGTATGGGGGGGCGGAGAGACCCAGTACTTC.

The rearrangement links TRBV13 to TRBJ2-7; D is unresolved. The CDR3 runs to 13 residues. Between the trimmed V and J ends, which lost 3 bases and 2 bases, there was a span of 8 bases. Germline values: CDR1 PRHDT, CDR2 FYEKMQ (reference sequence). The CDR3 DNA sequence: TGTGCCAGCAGCTTCGGTCAAACCTACGAGCAGTACGTC. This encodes CASSFGQTYEQYV.

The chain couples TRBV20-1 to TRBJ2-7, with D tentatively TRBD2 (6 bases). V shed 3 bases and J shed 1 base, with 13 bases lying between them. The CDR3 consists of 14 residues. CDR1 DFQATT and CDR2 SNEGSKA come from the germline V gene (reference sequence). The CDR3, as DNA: TGCAGTGCTAGTGGAGGGTACCTTTCCTACGAGCAGTACGTC. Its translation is CSASGGYLSYEQYV.

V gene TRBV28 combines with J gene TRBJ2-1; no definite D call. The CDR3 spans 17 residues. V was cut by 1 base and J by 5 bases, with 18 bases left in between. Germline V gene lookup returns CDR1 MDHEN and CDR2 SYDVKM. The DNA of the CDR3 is TGTGCCAGCAGTTTATTACCAGCTCTGGAGTTACACAATGAGCAGTTCTTC. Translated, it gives CASSLLPALELHNEQFF.

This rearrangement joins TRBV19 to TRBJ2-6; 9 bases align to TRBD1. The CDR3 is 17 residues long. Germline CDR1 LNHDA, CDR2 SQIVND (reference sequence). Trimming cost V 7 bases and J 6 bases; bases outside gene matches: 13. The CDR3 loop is CASNVGTGIDMANVLTF. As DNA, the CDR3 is TGTGCCAGTAATGTTGGGACAGGGATTGATATGGCCAACGTCCTGACTTTC.

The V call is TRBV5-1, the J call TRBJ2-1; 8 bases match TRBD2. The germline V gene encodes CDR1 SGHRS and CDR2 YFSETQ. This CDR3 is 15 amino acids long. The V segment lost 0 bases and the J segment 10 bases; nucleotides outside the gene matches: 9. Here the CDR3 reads CASSLAGGPSWEQFF. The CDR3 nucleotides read TGCGCCAGCAGCTTGGCGGGAGGGCCCTCATGGGAGCAGTTCTTC.

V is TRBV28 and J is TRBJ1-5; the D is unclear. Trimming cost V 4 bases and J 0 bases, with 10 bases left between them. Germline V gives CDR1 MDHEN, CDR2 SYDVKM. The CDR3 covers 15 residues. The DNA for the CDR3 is TGTGCCAGCAGTTGGAGTTCCTATAGCAATCAGCCCCAGCATTTT. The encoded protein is CASSWSSYSNQPQHF.

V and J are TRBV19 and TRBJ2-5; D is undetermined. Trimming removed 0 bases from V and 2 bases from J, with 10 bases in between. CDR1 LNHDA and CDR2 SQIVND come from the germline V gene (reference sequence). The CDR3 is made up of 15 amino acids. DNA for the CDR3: TGTGCCAGTAGTATAGATTGGGCCAGACAAGAGACCCAGTACTTC. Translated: CASSIDWARQETQYF.

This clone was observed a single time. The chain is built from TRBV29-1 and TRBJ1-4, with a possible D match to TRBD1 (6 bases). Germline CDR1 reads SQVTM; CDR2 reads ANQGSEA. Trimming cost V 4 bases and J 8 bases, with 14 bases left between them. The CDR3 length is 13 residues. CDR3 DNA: TGCAGCGTTGGGACAGTCTCTGGGGAAAAACTGTTTTTT. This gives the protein CSVGTVSGEKLFF. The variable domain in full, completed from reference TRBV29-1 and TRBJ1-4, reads SAVISQKPSRDICQRGTSLTIQCQVDSQVTMMFWYRQQPGQSLTLIATANQGSEATYESGFVIDKFPISRPNLTFSTLTVSNMSPEDSSIYLCSVGTVSGEKLFFGSGTQLSVL.

The CDR3 nucleotides are TGTGCCATCAGTGAGTCGGGACAGGGGAACACTGAAGCTTTCTTT. It encodes CAISESGQGNTEAFF. The chain uses TRBV10-3 and TRBJ1-1; TRBD1 agrees at 9 bases. From germline, CDR1 is ENHRY and CDR2 SYGVKD. V dropped 0 bases and J dropped 1; count of bases not matched to a gene: 0. The CDR3 runs 15 residues.

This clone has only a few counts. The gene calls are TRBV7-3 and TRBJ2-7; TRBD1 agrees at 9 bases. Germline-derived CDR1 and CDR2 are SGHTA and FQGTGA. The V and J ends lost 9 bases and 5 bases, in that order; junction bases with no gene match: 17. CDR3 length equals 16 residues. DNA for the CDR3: TGTGCCAGGGTCCGGGACAGGGTGATTTTTAGCCACGAGCAGTACGTC. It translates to CARVRDRVIFSHEQYV.

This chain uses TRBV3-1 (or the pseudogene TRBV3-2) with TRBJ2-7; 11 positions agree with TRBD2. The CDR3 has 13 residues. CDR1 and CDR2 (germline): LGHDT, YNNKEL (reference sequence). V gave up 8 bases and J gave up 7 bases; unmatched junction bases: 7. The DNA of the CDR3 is TGTGCCAGCGCGACTAGCGGGATTTCTGAGCAGTACTTC. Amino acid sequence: CASATSGISEQYF.

CDR3 nucleotides: TGTGCCACCAGCGACACAGGGATCACTGAAGCTTTCTTT. Amino acid sequence: CATSDTGITEAFF. The chain employs TRBV15 and TRBJ1-1, with a possible D match to TRBD1 (6 bases). The CDR3 contains 13 residues. CDR1 is LNHNV, CDR2 YYDKDF, per germline (reference sequence). Trimming removed 5 bases from V and 4 bases from J, with 11 bases in between. Looking up the rest from reference TRBV15 and TRBJ1-1 gives the full variable domain: DAMVIQNPRYQVTQFGKPVTLSCSQTLNHNVMYWYQQKSSQAPKLLFHYYDKDFNNEADTPDNFQSRRPNTSFCFLDIRSPGLGDTAMYLCATSDTGITEAFFGQGTRLTVV.

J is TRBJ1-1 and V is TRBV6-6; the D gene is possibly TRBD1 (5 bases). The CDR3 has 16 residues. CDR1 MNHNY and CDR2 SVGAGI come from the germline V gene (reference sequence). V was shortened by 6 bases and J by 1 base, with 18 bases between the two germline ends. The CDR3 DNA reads TGTGCCAGCAGAGTTGCCGACGGGGGATGGAACACTGAAGCTTTCTTT. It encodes CASRVADGGWNTEAFF.

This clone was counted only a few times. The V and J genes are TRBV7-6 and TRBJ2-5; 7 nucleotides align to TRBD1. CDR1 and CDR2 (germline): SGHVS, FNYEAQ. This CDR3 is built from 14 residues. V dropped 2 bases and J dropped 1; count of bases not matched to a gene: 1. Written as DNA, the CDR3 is TGTGCCAGCAGCTTATCAGGGGGCCAAGAGACCCAGTACTTC. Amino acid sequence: CASSLSGGQETQYF.

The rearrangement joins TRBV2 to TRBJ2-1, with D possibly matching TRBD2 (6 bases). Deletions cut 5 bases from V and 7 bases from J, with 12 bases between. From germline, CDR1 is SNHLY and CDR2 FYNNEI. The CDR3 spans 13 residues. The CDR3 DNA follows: TGTGCCAGCAGTTTCGCGGGGATAAATGAGCAGTTCTTC. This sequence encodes CASSFAGINEQFF.